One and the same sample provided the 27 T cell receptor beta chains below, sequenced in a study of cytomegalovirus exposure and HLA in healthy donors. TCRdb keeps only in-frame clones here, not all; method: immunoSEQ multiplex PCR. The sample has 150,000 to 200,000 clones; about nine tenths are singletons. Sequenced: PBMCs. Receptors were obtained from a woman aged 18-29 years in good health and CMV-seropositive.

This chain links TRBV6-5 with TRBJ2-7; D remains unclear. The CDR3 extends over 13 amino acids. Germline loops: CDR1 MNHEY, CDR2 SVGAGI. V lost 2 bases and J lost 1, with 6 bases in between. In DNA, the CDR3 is TGTGCCAGCAGTTACGCAGGTTCCTACGAGCAGTACTTC. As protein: CASSYAGSYEQYF.

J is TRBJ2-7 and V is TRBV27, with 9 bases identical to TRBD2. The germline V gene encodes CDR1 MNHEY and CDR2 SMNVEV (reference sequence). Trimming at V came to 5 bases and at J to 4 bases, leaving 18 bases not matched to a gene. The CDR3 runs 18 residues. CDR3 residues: CASSILPGGSGRLYEQYF. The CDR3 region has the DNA TGTGCCAGCAGTATCCTTCCGGGGGGGAGCGGGAGGCTGTACGAGCAGTACTTC.

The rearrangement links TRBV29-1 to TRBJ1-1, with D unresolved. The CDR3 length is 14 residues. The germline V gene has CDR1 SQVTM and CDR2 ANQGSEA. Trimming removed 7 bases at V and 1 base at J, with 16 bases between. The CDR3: CSADILVRNTEAFF. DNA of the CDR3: TGCAGCGCCGACATCTTAGTTAGGAACACTGAAGCTTTCTTT.

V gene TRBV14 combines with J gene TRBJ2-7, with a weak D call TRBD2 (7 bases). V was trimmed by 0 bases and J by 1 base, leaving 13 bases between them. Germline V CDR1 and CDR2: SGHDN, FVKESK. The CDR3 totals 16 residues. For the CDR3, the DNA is TGTGCCAGCAGCCAAGACGGGGGGCTAGGGTCCTACGAGCAGTACTTC. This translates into CASSQDGGLGSYEQYF.

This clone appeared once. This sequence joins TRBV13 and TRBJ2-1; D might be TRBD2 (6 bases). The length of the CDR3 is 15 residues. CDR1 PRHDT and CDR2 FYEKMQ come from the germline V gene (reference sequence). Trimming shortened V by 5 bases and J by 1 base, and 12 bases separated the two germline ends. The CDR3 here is CASSLRLVSYNEQFF. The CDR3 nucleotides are TGTGCCAGCAGCCTCCGACTAGTTTCCTACAATGAGCAGTTCTTC.

DNA of the CDR3: TGCGCCAGCAGTGAAGGACTAGCGTCAACCGAGACCCAGTACTTC. As protein: CASSEGLASTETQYF. The chain combines TRBV10-1 with TRBJ2-5, with TRBD2 matching 9 bases. The germline gives CDR1 WNHNN, CDR2 SYGVQD (reference sequence). The CDR3 sequence is 15 residues long. J gave up 5 bases and V 3 bases, and 7 bases lay outside the gene matches.

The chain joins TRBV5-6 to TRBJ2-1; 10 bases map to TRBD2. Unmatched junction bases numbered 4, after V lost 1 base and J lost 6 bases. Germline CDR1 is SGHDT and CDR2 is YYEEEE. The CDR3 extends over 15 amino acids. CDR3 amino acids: CASSLLASGSNEQFF. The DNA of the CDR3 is TGTGCCAGCAGCTTGTTGGCTAGCGGGAGCAATGAGCAGTTCTTC.

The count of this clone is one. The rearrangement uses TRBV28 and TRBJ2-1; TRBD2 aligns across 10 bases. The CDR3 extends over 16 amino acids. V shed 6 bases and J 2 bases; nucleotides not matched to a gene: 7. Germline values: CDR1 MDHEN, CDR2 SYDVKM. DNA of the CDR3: TGTGCCAGCAGCCTAGCGGGAGAGGGGGCCTACAATGAGCAGTTCTTC. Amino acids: CASSLAGEGAYNEQFF.

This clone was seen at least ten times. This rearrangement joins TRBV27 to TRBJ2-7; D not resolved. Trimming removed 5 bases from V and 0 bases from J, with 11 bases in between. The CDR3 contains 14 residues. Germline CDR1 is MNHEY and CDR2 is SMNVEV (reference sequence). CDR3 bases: TGTGCCAGCAGTGAGTCCAGGAACTCCTACGAGCAGTACTTC. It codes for CASSESRNSYEQYF.

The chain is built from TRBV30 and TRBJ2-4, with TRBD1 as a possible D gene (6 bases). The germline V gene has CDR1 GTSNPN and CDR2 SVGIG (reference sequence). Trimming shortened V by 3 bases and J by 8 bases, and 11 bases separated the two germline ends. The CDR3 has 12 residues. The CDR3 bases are TGTGCCTGGAGACAGGGTGGGCACATTCAGTACTTC. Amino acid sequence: CAWRQGGHIQYF. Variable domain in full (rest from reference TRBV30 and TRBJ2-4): SQTIHQWPATLVQPVGSPLSLECTVEGTSNPNLYWYRQAAGRGLQLLFYSVGIGQISSEVPQNLSASRPQDRQFILSSKKLLLSDSGFYLCAWRQGGHIQYFGAGTRLSVL.

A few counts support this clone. CDR3 residues: CASSLVNLNYEQYF. In DNA form, the CDR3 reads TGTGCCAGCAGCTTAGTAAATCTAAATTACGAGCAGTACTTC. The chain is built from TRBV7-9 and TRBJ2-7; D gene unclear. Trimming removed 1 base from V and 4 bases from J, with 11 bases in between. Germline-derived CDR1 and CDR2 are SEHNR and FQNEAQ (reference sequence). The CDR3 runs 14 residues.

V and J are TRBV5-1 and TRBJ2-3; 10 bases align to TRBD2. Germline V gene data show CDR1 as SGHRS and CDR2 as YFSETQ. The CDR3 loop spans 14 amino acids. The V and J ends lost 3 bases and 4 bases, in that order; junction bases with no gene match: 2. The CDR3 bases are TGCGCCAGCAGCTCCGGGACTAGCGCAGATACGCAGTATTTT. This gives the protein CASSSGTSADTQYF.

The CDR3 DNA is TGCGCCAGCAGCGGACAGGAAGAGACCCAGTACTTC. It is translated as CASSGQEETQYF. This chain joins TRBV4-3 and TRBJ2-5; 7 nucleotides align to TRBD1. The CDR3 covers 12 residues. The ends lost 5 bases at V and 3 bases at J; junction bases unmatched: 0. Germline assignment: CDR1 LGHNA and CDR2 YSLEER.

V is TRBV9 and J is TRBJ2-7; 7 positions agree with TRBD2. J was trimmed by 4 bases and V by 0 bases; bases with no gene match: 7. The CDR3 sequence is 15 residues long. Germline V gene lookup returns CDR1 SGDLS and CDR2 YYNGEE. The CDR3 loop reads CASSVDGGSIYEQYF. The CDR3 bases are TGTGCCAGCAGCGTAGACGGCGGGAGCATATACGAGCAGTACTTC.

CDR3 region: CASSLAPGTDTQYF. CDR3 nucleotides: TGTGCCAGCAGCTTAGCCCCAGGCACAGATACGCAGTATTTT. The chain uses TRBV11-2 and TRBJ2-3, with D hard to call. V lost 1 base and J lost 1, with 6 bases in between. Germline assignment: CDR1 SGHAT and CDR2 FQNNGV. This CDR3 spans 14 amino acids.

This CDR3 is CASSLRTSGSDNEQFF. The CDR3, as DNA: TGTGCCAGCAGCCTGCGGACTAGCGGGAGCGATAATGAGCAGTTCTTC. This sequence joins TRBV7-8 and TRBJ2-1; TRBD2 aligns across 13 bases. The germline gives CDR1 SGHVS, CDR2 FQNEAQ. The length of the CDR3 is 16 residues. V dropped 5 bases and J dropped 7; count of bases not matched to a gene: 8.

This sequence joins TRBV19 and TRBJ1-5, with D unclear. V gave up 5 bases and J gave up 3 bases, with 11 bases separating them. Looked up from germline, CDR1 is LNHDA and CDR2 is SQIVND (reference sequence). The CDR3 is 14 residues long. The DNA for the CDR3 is TGTGCCAGTAGTGTCGCAGGAACCAATCAGCCCCAGCATTTT. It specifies CASSVAGTNQPQHF.

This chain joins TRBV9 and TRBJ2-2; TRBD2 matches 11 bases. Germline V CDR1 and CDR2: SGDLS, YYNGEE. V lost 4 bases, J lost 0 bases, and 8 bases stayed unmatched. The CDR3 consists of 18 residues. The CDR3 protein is CASSTRLAGGANTGELFF. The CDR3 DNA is TGTGCCAGCAGCACCCGGTTAGCGGGAGGGGCGAACACCGGGGAGCTGTTTTTT.

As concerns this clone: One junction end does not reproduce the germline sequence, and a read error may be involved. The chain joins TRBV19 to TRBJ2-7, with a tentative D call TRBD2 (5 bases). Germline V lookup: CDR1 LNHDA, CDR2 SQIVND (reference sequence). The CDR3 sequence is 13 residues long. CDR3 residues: CASSRVLETKPTF. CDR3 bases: TGTGCCAGTAGTAGGGTACTAGAGACAAAACCTACCTTC.

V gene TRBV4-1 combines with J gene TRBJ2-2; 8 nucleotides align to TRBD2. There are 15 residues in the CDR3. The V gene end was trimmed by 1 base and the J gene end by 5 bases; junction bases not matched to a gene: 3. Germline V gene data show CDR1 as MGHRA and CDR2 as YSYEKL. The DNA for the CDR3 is TGCGCCAGCAGCCAAGCGGGAGGGCATACCGGGGAGCTGTTTTTT. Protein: CASSQAGGHTGELFF.

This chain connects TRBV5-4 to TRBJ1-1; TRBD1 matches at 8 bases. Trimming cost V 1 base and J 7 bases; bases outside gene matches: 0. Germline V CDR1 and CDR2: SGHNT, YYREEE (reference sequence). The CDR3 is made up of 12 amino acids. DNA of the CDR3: TGTGCCAGCAGCTTGACAGGGGGTGAAGCTTTCTTT. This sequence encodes CASSLTGGEAFF.

CDR3 bases: TGTGCCAGCCGCGGGACGCAGTACAATGAGCAGTTCTTC. Translated, it gives CASRGTQYNEQFF. The rearrangement uses TRBV27 and TRBJ2-1, with D maybe TRBD2 (6 bases). V lost 8 bases, J lost 4 bases, and 12 bases lay in between. The germline gives CDR1 MNHEY, CDR2 SMNVEV (reference sequence). This CDR3 contains 13 residues.

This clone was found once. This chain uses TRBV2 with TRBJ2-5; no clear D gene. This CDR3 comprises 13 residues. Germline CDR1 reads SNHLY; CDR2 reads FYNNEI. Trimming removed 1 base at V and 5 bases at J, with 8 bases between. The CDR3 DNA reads TGTGCCAGCAGTGAAGGGCACGTGGAGACCCAGTACTTC. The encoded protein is CASSEGHVETQYF.

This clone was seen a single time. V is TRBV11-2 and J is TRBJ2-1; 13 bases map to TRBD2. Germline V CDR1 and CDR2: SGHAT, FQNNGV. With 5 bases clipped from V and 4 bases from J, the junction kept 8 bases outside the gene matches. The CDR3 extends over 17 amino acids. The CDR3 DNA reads TGTGCCAGCAGCACCCGGACTAGCGGGAGTGTATACAATGAGCAGTTCTTC. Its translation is CASSTRTSGSVYNEQFF.

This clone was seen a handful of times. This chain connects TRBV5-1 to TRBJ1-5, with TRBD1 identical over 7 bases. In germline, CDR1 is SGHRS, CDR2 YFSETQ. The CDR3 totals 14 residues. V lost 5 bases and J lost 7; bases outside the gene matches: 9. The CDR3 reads CASSRRQGVQPQHF. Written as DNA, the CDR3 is TGCGCCAGCAGTCGACGACAGGGCGTACAGCCCCAGCATTTT.

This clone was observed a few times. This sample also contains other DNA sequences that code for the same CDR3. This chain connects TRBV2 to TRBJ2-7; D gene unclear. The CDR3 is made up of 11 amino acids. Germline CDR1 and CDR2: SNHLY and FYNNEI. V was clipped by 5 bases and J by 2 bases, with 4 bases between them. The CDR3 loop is CASSLTYEQYF. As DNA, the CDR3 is TGTGCCAGCAGTCTAACCTACGAGCAGTACTTC.

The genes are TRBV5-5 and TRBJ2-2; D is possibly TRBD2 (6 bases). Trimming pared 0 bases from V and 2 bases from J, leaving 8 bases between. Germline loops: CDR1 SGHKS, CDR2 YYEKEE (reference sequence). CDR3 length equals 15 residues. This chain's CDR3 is CASSLVADNTGELFF. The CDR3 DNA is TGTGCCAGCAGCTTGGTAGCGGACAACACCGGGGAGCTGTTTTTT.